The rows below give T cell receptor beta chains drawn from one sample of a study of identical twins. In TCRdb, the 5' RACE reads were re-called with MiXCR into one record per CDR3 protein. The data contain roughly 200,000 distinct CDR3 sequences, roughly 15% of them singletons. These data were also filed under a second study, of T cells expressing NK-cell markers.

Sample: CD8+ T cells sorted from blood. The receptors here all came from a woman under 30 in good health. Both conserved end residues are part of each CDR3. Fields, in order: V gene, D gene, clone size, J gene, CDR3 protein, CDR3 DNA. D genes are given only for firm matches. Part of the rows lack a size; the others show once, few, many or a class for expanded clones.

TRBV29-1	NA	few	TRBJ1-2	CSVEDIRTNYGYTF	TGCAGCGTTGAAGATATAAGGACGAACTATGGCTACACCTTC
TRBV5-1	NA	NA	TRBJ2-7	CASSFKPPGPKRDEQYF	TGCGCCAGCAGCTTCAAACCCCCGGGACCGAAACGTGACGAGCAGTACTTC
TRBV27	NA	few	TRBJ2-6	CASSLVGPTGANVLTF	TGTGCCAGCAGTTTAGTCGGCCCTACTGGGGCCAACGTCCTGACTTTC
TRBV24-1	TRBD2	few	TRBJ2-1	CATRAGTSDYNEQFF	TGTGCCACCCGGGCCGGGACTAGCGATTACAATGAGCAGTTCTTC
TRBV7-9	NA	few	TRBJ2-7	CASSGGRVSQSYEQYF	TGTGCCAGCAGCGGTGGCAGGGTGTCCCAGTCCTACGAGCAGTACTTC
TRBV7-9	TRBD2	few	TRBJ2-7	CASSMDFGLAGYHEQYF	TGTGCCAGCAGCATGGACTTCGGACTAGCGGGGTACCACGAGCAGTACTTC
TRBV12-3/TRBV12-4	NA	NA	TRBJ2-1	CASTPGERSSYNEQFF	TGTGCCAGCACCCCGGGGGAGAGGAGCTCCTACAATGAGCAGTTCTTC
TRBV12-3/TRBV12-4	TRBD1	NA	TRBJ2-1	CASSAQGAGEQFF	TGTGCCAGCAGTGCGCAGGGGGCTGGTGAGCAGTTCTTC
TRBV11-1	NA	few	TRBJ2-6	CASSLLGQVGSGANVLTF	TGTGCCAGCAGTTTGTTGGGGCAGGTTGGATCTGGGGCCAACGTCCTGACTTTC
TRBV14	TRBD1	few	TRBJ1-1	CASTLTGFNTEAFF	TGTGCCAGCACCCTGACAGGGTTCAACACTGAAGCTTTCTTT
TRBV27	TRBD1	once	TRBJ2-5	CASSRRTGRLETQYF	TGTGCCAGCAGTCGCCGGACAGGGCGATTGGAGACCCAGTACTTC
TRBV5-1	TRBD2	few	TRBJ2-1	CASSPRGVAGVKSSYNEQFF	TGCGCCAGCAGCCCTCGAGGGGTAGCGGGGGTGAAGAGCTCCTACAATGAGCAGTTCTTC
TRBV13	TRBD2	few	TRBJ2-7	CATGGTGSSYEQYF	TGTGCCACCGGGGGGACGGGGAGCTCCTACGAGCAGTACTTC
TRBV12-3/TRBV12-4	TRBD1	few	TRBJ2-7	CASSSTGQGLYEQYF	TGTGCCAGCAGTTCCACGGGACAGGGGTTGTACGAGCAGTACTTC
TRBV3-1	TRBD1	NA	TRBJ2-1	CASSPPGTGDVEQFF	TGTGCCAGCAGCCCCCCCGGGACAGGGGATGTTGAGCAGTTCTTC
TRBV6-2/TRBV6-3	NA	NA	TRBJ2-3	CASSWATDRSGASTDTQYF	TGTGCCAGCAGTTGGGCTACGGACCGTTCGGGTGCTAGCACAGATACGCAGTATTTT
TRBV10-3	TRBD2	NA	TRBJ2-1	CAIKTSGQYNEQFF	TGTGCCATCAAGACTAGCGGGCAATACAATGAGCAGTTCTTC
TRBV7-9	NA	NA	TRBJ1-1	CASSLDRERSAFF	TGTGCCAGCAGCTTAGACAGGGAGAGATCAGCTTTCTTT
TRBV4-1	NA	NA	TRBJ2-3	CASSQPDNTDTQYF	TGCGCCAGCAGCCAACCGGACAACACAGATACGCAGTATTTT
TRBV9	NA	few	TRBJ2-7	CASSATPGRSYEQYF	TGTGCCAGCAGCGCCACGCCGGGACGGTCCTACGAGCAGTACTTC
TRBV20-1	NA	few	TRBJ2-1	CSAFRELQINEQFF	TGCAGTGCTTTTCGGGAACTACAAATCAATGAGCAGTTCTTC
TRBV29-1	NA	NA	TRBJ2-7	CSVVSSYEQYF	TGCAGCGTTGTTAGCAGCTACGAGCAGTACTTC
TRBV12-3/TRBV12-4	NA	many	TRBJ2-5	CASSEGRDQETQYF	TGTGCCAGCAGCGAAGGACGAGACCAAGAGACCCAGTACTTC
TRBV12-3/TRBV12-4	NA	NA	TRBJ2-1	CASSQGTVYNEQFF	TGTGCCAGCAGTCAAGGGACTGTCTACAATGAGCAGTTCTTC
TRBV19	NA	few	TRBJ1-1	CASSILRVTNTEAFF	TGTGCCAGTAGTATCCTTCGAGTGACGAACACTGAAGCTTTCTTT
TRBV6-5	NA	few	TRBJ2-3	CASSYSPVSSTDTQYF	TGTGCCAGCAGTTACTCCCCCGTTTCCAGCACAGATACGCAGTATTTT
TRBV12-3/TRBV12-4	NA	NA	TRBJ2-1	CASSLAERYNEQFF	TGTGCCAGCAGTTTAGCCGAACGCTACAATGAGCAGTTCTTC
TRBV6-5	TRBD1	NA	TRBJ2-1	CASSYSNDRALHNEQFF	TGTGCCAGCAGTTACTCGAACGACAGGGCCCTCCACAATGAGCAGTTCTTC
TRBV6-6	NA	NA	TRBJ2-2	CASSSRGFGELFF	TGTGCCAGCAGTTCCCGCGGATTCGGGGAGCTGTTTTTT
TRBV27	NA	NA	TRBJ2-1	CASTNWFGAGYNEQFF	TGTGCCAGTACAAACTGGTTCGGGGCAGGCTACAATGAGCAGTTCTTC
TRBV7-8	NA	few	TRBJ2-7	CASSLTSGEQYF	TGTGCCAGCAGCCTTACCTCTGGCGAGCAGTACTTC
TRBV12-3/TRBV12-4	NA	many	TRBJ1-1	CASLNTEAFF	TGTGCCAGTTTGAACACTGAAGCTTTCTTT
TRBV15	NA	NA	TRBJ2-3	CATSRLATDTQYF	TGTGCCACCAGCAGACTGGCCACAGATACGCAGTATTTT
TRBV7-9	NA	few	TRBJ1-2	CASSGPGHVDYGYTF	TGTGCCAGCAGCGGGCCGGGACACGTGGATTATGGCTACACCTTC
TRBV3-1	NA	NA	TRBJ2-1	CASSQGPGSEQFF	TGTGCCAGCAGCCAAGGACCGGGGAGTGAGCAGTTCTTC
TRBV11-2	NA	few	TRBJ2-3	CASSFYTRSADTQYF	TGTGCCAGCAGCTTTTATACTAGGTCGGCAGATACGCAGTATTTT
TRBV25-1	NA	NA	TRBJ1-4	CASSEYRGPGEKLFF	TGTGCCAGCAGTGAATATAGGGGCCCCGGGGAAAAACTGTTTTTT
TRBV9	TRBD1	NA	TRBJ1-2	CASSGQGVNGYTF	TGTGCCAGCAGCGGACAGGGAGTAAATGGCTACACCTTC
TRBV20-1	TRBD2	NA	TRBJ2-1	CSASLGLASYNEQFF	TGCAGTGCTAGTTTGGGACTAGCTTCCTACAATGAGCAGTTCTTC
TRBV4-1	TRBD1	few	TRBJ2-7	CASSQDPGGYSYEQYF	TGCGCCAGCAGCCAAGATCCAGGGGGATATTCATACGAGCAGTACTTC
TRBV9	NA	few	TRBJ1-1	CASRGPGVNTEAFF	TGTGCCAGCAGAGGGCCGGGGGTGAACACTGAAGCTTTCTTT
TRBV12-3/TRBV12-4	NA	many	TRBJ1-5	CASSIDFRPQHF	TGTGCCAGCAGTATAGATTTCAGGCCCCAGCATTTT
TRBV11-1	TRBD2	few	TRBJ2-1	CASSLARSGGLSYNEQFF	TGTGCCAGCAGCTTAGCCCGTAGCGGGGGGCTCTCCTACAATGAGCAGTTCTTC
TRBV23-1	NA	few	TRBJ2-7	CASSQSDRTRPYEQYF	TGCGCCAGCAGTCAATCAGACAGGACAAGACCTTACGAGCAGTACTTC
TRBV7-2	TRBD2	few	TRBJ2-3	CASSLRGGVTDTQYF	TGTGCCAGCAGTTTACGGGGGGGTGTCACAGATACGCAGTATTTT
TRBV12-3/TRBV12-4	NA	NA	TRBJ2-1	CASSLDSLDEQFF	TGTGCCAGCAGTCTAGACTCGTTGGATGAGCAGTTCTTC
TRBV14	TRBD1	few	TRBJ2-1	CASSPRPGTGNLYNEQFF	TGTGCCAGCAGCCCGCGTCCCGGGACAGGGAATCTTTACAATGAGCAGTTCTTC
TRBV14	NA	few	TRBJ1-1	CASSQDESGRRSEAFF	TGTGCCAGCAGCCAAGATGAATCAGGGAGGAGGTCTGAAGCTTTCTTT
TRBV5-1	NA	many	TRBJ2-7	CASSLSIPNEQYF	TGCGCCAGCAGCTTGTCCATTCCGAACGAGCAGTACTTC
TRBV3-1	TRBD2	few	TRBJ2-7	CASSQEGGRTYEQYF	TGTGCCTCCAGCCAAGAAGGCGGGAGGACCTACGAGCAGTACTTC
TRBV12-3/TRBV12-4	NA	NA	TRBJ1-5	CASSPRGLGNQPQHF	TGTGCCAGCAGTCCCCGGGGTTTGGGCAATCAGCCCCAGCATTTT